Each of the 32 T cell receptor beta chains below was sequenced from the same sample in a study of blood T cell repertoires in COVID-19. Generated by immunoSEQ multiplex PCR, the TCRdb table keeps only in-frame clones and is missing some. The sample lists tens of thousands of clones, over 80% seen once, with 1.5% to 2% in the top ten. Sequencing was done on a sample of peripheral blood. The receptors derive from a woman aged 55 to 70 with acute or convalescent COVID-19.

The CDR3 protein is CASKIRESPYNQPQHF. Here the CDR3 DNA reads TGTGCCAGCAAGATACGGGAGAGTCCTTACAATCAGCCCCAGCATTTT. The chain couples TRBV28 to TRBJ1-5; D unresolved. In germline, CDR1 is MDHEN, CDR2 SYDVKM. The V end was cut by 7 bases, the J end by 3 bases, with 19 bases between. The CDR3 extends over 16 amino acids. Filled out from reference TRBV28 and TRBJ1-5, the complete variable domain reads DVKVTQSSRYLVKRTGEKVFLECVQDMDHENMFWYRQDPGLGLRLIYFSYDVKMKEKGDIPEGYSVSREKKERFSLILESASTNQTSMYLCASKIRESPYNQPQHFGDGTRLSIL.

This clone was recorded only once. The V call is TRBV19, the J call TRBJ2-2; no clear D. CDR1 and CDR2 (germline): LNHDA, SQIVND (reference sequence). Trimming left V 4 bases short and J 0 bases short, with 6 bases between. The CDR3 runs 14 residues. CDR3 in amino acids: CASSKQSNTGELFF. For the CDR3, the DNA is TGTGCCAGTAGTAAACAGTCGAACACCGGGGAGCTGTTTTTT.

V is TRBV12-3 or TRBV12-4 and J is TRBJ2-1, with D perhaps matching TRBD2 (5 bases). CDR3 length: 13 residues. The V end was cut by 3 bases, the J end by 5 bases, with 8 bases between. The CDR3 DNA reads as TGTGCCAGCAGTTTTATGAGGGACAATGAGCAGTTCTTC. Translation: CASSFMRDNEQFF.

V is TRBV27 and J is TRBJ1-6; D is undetermined. Germline V lookup: CDR1 MNHEY, CDR2 SMNVEV (reference sequence). The V end lost 2 bases, the J end lost 9 bases, and 11 bases lay between the germline ends. This CDR3 is 14 amino acids long. CDR3 sequence (DNA): TGTGCCAGCAGTTTAAACGAAGCCCGTTCACCCCTCCACTTT. It codes for CASSLNEARSPLHF.

The chain has TRBV19 and TRBJ1-2; D is unresolved. V lost 3 bases and J 2 bases, leaving 7 bases between the germline ends. Germline lookup yields CDR1 LNHDA and CDR2 SQIVND (reference sequence). The CDR3 has 13 residues. Here the CDR3 reads CASSIGENYGYTF. As DNA, the CDR3 is TGTGCCAGTAGTATCGGAGAGAACTATGGCTACACCTTC.

The rearrangement links TRBV6-6 to TRBJ1-3; no reliable D call. The V end lost 8 bases, the J end lost 6 bases, and 11 bases lay between the germline ends. The CDR3 consists of 12 residues. Per the germline V gene, CDR1 is MNHNY and CDR2 is SVGAGI (reference sequence). DNA for the CDR3: TGTGCCAGCCGGGGAGGCCAAAACACCATATATTTT. Its translation: CASRGGQNTIYF.

The genes are TRBV19 and TRBJ1-1; TRBD1 agrees at 8 bases. The CDR3 runs to 13 residues. Per germline, CDR1 LNHDA and CDR2 SQIVND (reference sequence). V trimming: 7 bases; J trimming: 5 bases; junction bases outside the gene matches: 6. CDR3 amino acids: CASTARGRTEAFF. The CDR3 coding sequence is TGTGCCAGTACGGCCAGGGGGCGAACTGAAGCTTTCTTT.

The chain uses TRBV11-2 and TRBJ2-3; TRBD2 agrees at 7 bases. The junction had 9 bases not matched to a gene; V was cut back by 5 bases and J by 10 bases. Germline lookup yields CDR1 SGHAT and CDR2 FQNNGV. This CDR3 comprises 13 residues. In DNA form, the CDR3 reads TGTGCCAGCAGCCCCCCGGGGGGTCGGGCGCAGTATTTT. This gives the protein CASSPPGGRAQYF.

This rearrangement joins TRBV28 to TRBJ2-2; D might be TRBD1 (6 bases). Trimming left V 4 bases short and J 1 base short, with 13 bases between. The CDR3 totals 16 residues. CDR1 and CDR2 from the germline V gene are MDHEN and SYDVKM. CDR3: CASSSTYRENTGELFF. The CDR3 coding sequence is TGTGCCAGCAGTTCTACGTACAGGGAGAACACCGGGGAGCTGTTTTTT. Full variable domain (remainder filled in from reference TRBV28 and TRBJ2-2): DVKVTQSSRYLVKRTGEKVFLECVQDMDHENMFWYRQDPGLGLRLIYFSYDVKMKEKGDIPEGYSVSREKKERFSLILESASTNQTSMYLCASSSTYRENTGELFFGEGSRLTVL.

The V and J genes are TRBV2 and TRBJ2-3, with 7 positions matching TRBD2. Germline V lookup: CDR1 SNHLY, CDR2 FYNNEI. The CDR3 extends over 14 amino acids. J gave up 2 bases and V 11 bases, and 10 bases lay outside the gene matches. The CDR3 DNA reads as TGTGCCTCCGTATCGGGGGGTATCACAGATACGCAGTATTTT. It specifies CASVSGGITDTQYF.

This clone was counted a few times. The chain couples TRBV10-3 to TRBJ1-1; no firm D call. From germline, CDR1 is ENHRY and CDR2 SYGVKD. CDR3 length: 14 residues. Deletions cut 0 bases from V and 5 bases from J, with 10 bases between. Written as DNA, the CDR3 is TGTGCCATCAGTGAGTCGTGGTCTGAGACTGAAGCTTTCTTT. Its translation: CAISESWSETEAFF.

V usage is TRBV7-9 and J usage is TRBJ1-2; TRBD1 matches 7 bases. Germline lookup yields CDR1 SEHNR and CDR2 FQNEAQ (reference sequence). After removal of 5 bases from V and 5 bases from J, the junction contained 11 bases not matched to a gene. CDR3 length: 15 amino acids. The CDR3 reads CASSRHDRDLYGYTF. For the CDR3, the DNA is TGTGCCAGCAGCAGACACGACAGGGACTTATATGGCTACACCTTC.

The chain has TRBV11-2 and TRBJ1-2; 7 bases are a match to TRBD1. After removal of 5 bases from V and 4 bases from J, the junction contained 10 bases not matched to a gene. The CDR3 loop spans 15 amino acids. Germline V gives CDR1 SGHAT, CDR2 FQNNGV. CDR3 loop: CASSPRQGWSYGYTF. DNA of the CDR3: TGTGCCAGCAGCCCTCGACAGGGTTGGAGCTATGGCTACACCTTC. The full variable domain, rest sourced from reference TRBV11-2 and TRBJ1-2, is EAGVAQSPRYKIIEKRQSVAFWCNPISGHATLYWYQQILGQGPKLLIQFQNNGVVDDSQLPKDRFSAERLKGVDSTLKIQPAKLEDSAVYLCASSPRQGWSYGYTFGSGTRLTVV.

The rearrangement links TRBV12-2 to TRBJ2-3; TRBD2, as called in the table, went unchecked against the DNA. TRBV12-2 is tagged as a pseudogene. The CDR3 consists of 15 residues. CDR3 amino acids: CASRSTSGGTDTQYF. The CDR3 DNA is TGTGCAAGTCGCTCGACTAGCGGGGGTACAGATACGCAGTATTTT.

This chain joins TRBV28 and TRBJ1-1; D might be TRBD1 (5 bases). V was clipped by 6 bases and J by 1 base, with 15 bases between them. The CDR3 is made up of 15 amino acids. Germline CDR1 MDHEN, CDR2 SYDVKM. The CDR3 nucleotides read TGTGCCAGCAGAGGGGCCTGGGCCAGGAACACTGAAGCTTTCTTT. Translated: CASRGAWARNTEAFF.

The chain has TRBV7-9 and TRBJ2-7; 7 bases agree with TRBD1. Germline V gene sequence: CDR1 SEHNR, CDR2 FQNEAQ (reference sequence). V was clipped by 8 bases and J by 5 bases; unmatched bases: 3. CDR3 length: 11 residues. The CDR3 DNA reads as TGTGCCAGCGGAGACAGGGACGAGCAGTACTTC. It translates to CASGDRDEQYF.

The V and J genes are TRBV10-2 and TRBJ2-3; 13 nucleotides agree with TRBD2. The J segment lost 2 bases and the V segment lost 3 bases, leaving 5 bases of the junction unmatched. The V gene's germline CDR1 is WSHSY and CDR2 SAAADI. The CDR3 is 17 amino acids. CDR3 sequence: CASSDTSGGVITDTQYF. The CDR3 region has the DNA TGCGCCAGCAGTGACACTAGCGGGGGGGTCATCACAGATACGCAGTATTTT.

This clone was observed a few times. The chain has TRBV5-1 and TRBJ2-6, with 9 bases lining up with TRBD1. V was clipped by 0 bases and J by 2 bases; unmatched bases: 0. CDR1 is SGHRS, CDR2 YFSETQ, per germline. The CDR3 sequence is 16 residues long. CDR3 nucleotide sequence: TGCGCCAGCAGCTTGGGACAGGGGGCTGGGGCCAACGTCCTGACTTTC. Translated, it gives CASSLGQGAGANVLTF.

This clone was seen a few times. The chain uses TRBV11-2 and TRBJ2-7; the D gene is possibly TRBD2 (6 bases). V was pared by 1 base and J by 3 bases, with 19 bases between. Germline values: CDR1 SGHAT, CDR2 FQNNGV. The CDR3 runs to 17 residues. In DNA, the CDR3 is TGTGCCAGCAGCTTAGGGGGTAGCGGCATAAGATTCTACGAGCAGTACTTC. It yields the protein CASSLGGSGIRFYEQYF.

J is TRBJ1-5 and V is TRBV13; TRBD1 might be the D (5 bases). The V and J ends lost 1 base and 1 base respectively, with 23 bases between them. CDR1 is PRHDT and CDR2 is FYEKMQ in the germline V gene (reference sequence). The CDR3 consists of 20 residues. The CDR3 nucleotides are TGTGCCAGCAGCTTAGTATCAAGTTGGGGCAGGGTAATGAGCAATCAGCCCCAGCATTTT. Translation: CASSLVSSWGRVMSNQPQHF.

This chain uses TRBV5-4 with TRBJ2-3; TRBD2 is a possible D gene (6 bases). V was shortened by 0 bases and J by 6 bases, with 14 bases between the two germline ends. The germline CDR1 and CDR2 sequences are SGHNT and YYREEE (reference sequence). There are 15 residues in the CDR3. The CDR3, as DNA: TGTGCCAGCAGCTTGGGCGGGGTGGAGGGTGATACGCAGTATTTT. Encoded protein: CASSLGGVEGDTQYF. The variable domain in full, completed from reference TRBV5-4 and TRBJ2-3, reads ETGVTQSPTHLIKTRGQQVTLRCSSQSGHNTVSWYQQALGQGPQFIFQYYREEENGRGNFPPRFSGLQFPNYSSELNVNALELDDSALYLCASSLGGVEGDTQYFGPGTRLTVL.

A remark on this clone: The limits of the CDR3 on the DNA are not certain, so only TCRdb's listed CDR3 is given. The chain couples TRBV7-8 to TRBJ2-1; whether TRBD2, the table's D call, matches the DNA was not checked. The length of the CDR3 is 15 amino acids, counting both ends. In germline, CDR1 is SGHVS, CDR2 FQNEAQ. CDR3 in amino acids: CASSSSGRDAAEQFF.

The rearrangement joins TRBV7-3 to TRBJ2-1; 8 nucleotides agree with TRBD1. Germline loops: CDR1 SGHTA, CDR2 FQGTGA. The CDR3 is 15 amino acids. Trimming cost V 5 bases and J 9 bases; bases outside gene matches: 12. The CDR3 reads CASSKTGAENLEQFF. The CDR3 DNA is TGTGCCAGCAGCAAGACAGGGGCCGAAAACCTTGAGCAGTTCTTC.

The CDR3 is CASKDSRYTGELFF. The CDR3 nucleotides read TGTGCCAGTAAGGACAGTCGATACACCGGGGAGCTGTTTTTT. The chain employs TRBV19 and TRBJ2-2; D may be TRBD1 (6 bases). The CDR3 runs to 14 residues. Deletions cut 7 bases from V and 3 bases from J, with 12 bases between. CDR1 and CDR2 from the germline V gene are LNHDA and SQIVND (reference sequence).

This rearrangement joins TRBV13 to TRBJ2-7; the match to TRBD2 covers 9 bases. The CDR3 is 15 residues long. V shed 6 bases and J 5 bases; nucleotides not matched to a gene: 11. In germline, CDR1 is PRHDT, CDR2 FYEKMQ (reference sequence). CDR3 in DNA: TGTGCCAGCAGTCGCAATAGCGGGAGAGTCCACGAGCAGTACTTC. Translation gives CASSRNSGRVHEQYF.

This chain uses TRBV29-1 with TRBJ2-5; 8 bases map to TRBD2. Unmatched junction bases numbered 3, after V lost 7 bases and J lost 5 bases. Germline V gene data show CDR1 as SQVTM and CDR2 as ANQGSEA. The CDR3 has 11 amino acids. CDR3 region: CSGSGGETQYF. The CDR3 nucleotides read TGCAGCGGCTCGGGGGGGGAGACCCAGTACTTC. Full variable domain (missing parts from reference TRBV29-1 and TRBJ2-5): SAVISQKPSRDICQRGTSLTIQCQVDSQVTMMFWYRQQPGQSLTLIATANQGSEATYESGFVIDKFPISRPNLTFSTLTVSNMSPEDSSIYLCSGSGGETQYFGPGTRLLVL.

The chain uses TRBV3-1 (or the pseudogene TRBV3-2) and TRBJ1-6; possible D gene TRBD1, 5 bases. V dropped 4 bases and J dropped 0 bases, with 10 bases sitting between them. Germline assignment: CDR1 LGHDT and CDR2 YNNKEL (reference sequence). The CDR3 has 16 amino acids. CDR3 residues: CASSPTGSSYNSPLHF. The CDR3, as DNA: TGTGCCAGCAGCCCCACAGGAAGCTCCTATAATTCACCCCTCCACTTT.

The chain joins TRBV27 to TRBJ1-4; 7 bases agree with TRBD1. CDR3 length: 15 residues. Germline assignment: CDR1 MNHEY and CDR2 SMNVEV (reference sequence). With V trimmed by 6 bases and J by 5 bases, 9 bases remained unmatched. The CDR3 DNA reads TGTGCCAGCAGGGGCGTGGACAGGATAAATGAAAAACTGTTTTTT. It codes for CASRGVDRINEKLFF.

The genes are TRBV18 and TRBJ2-7; 10 bases fit TRBD1. Per the germline V gene, CDR1 is KGHSH and CDR2 is LQKENI. Losses at the gene ends were 8 bases for V and 3 bases for J; bases not matched to a gene: 7. The CDR3 length is 14 residues. CDR3 sequence reads: CASPRTGGNYEQYF. DNA of the CDR3: TGTGCCAGCCCCCGGACAGGGGGGAACTACGAGCAGTACTTC.

This clone was seen only once. The chain joins TRBV6-1 to TRBJ1-5; tentative D call: TRBD1 (6 bases). Per the germline V gene, CDR1 is MNHNS and CDR2 is SASEGT. The V end was cut by 2 bases, the J end by 1 base, with 12 bases between. This CDR3 has 16 amino acids. CDR3 amino acids: CASSERGGLSNQPQHF. CDR3 nucleotide sequence: TGTGCCAGCAGTGAACGCGGGGGCTTGAGCAATCAGCCCCAGCATTTT.

The V and J genes are TRBV6-1 and TRBJ1-6; 7 bases match TRBD1. The CDR3 loop spans 15 amino acids. CDR1 and CDR2 from the germline V gene are MNHNS and SASEGT. Germline trimming cut 2 bases from V and 9 bases from J; bases unmatched to any gene: 7. The CDR3 is CASSELTGKSSPLHF. CDR3 nucleotides: TGTGCCAGCAGTGAACTGACAGGGAAGAGTTCACCCCTCCACTTT.

This clone was picked up one time. The chain is built from TRBV15 and TRBJ2-7, with D maybe TRBD2 (6 bases). The CDR3 has 15 residues. V was trimmed by 1 base and J by 3 bases, leaving 13 bases between them. Germline V gene lookup returns CDR1 LNHNV and CDR2 YYDKDF (reference sequence). The CDR3: CATSRAGLSHYEQYF. The CDR3 nucleotides are TGTGCCACCAGCAGAGCGGGACTGAGCCACTACGAGCAGTACTTC.